This T cell receptor (beta chain) originates from a study of T-cell reconstitution after alpha-beta-depleted transplantation in children. This clonotype was found a few times. Preparation of the TCRbeta library was carried out with unique molecular identifiers. A single record per CDR3 protein comes from TCRdb applying MiXCR to the PCR reads. The sample contains 380,000 or so distinct CDR3 sequences, 10% to 15% of which appear only once. With 6 bases removed from V and 0 bases from J, the gap between germline ends came to 14 bases. This CDR3 spans 14 amino acids. The germline CDR1 and CDR2 sequences are SQVTM and ANQGSEA.

This receptor was taken from a human donor who donated a stem cell graft to a child with Fanconi anemia. The sequencing here drew on PBMCs, taken from the stem cell graft. This rearrangement joins TRBV29-1 to TRBJ1-1; D may be TRBD1 (5 bases). The chain's CDR3 is CSVLRDFVNTEAFF. The CDR3 DNA reads TGCAGCGTGCTCAGGGATTTCGTGAACACTGAAGCTTTCTTT.